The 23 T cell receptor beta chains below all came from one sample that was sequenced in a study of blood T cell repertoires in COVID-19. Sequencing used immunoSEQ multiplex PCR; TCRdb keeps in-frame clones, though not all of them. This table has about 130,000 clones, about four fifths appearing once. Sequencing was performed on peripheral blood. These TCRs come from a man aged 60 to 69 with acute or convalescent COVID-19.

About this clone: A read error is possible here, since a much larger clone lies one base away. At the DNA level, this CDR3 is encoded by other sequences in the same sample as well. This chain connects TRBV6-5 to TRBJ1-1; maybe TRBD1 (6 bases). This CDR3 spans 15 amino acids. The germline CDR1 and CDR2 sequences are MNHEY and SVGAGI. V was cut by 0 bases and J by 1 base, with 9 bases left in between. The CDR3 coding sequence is TGTGCCAGCAGTTACTCGTCCAGGGGGAACACTGAAGCTTTCTTT. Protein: CASSYSSRGNTEAFF.

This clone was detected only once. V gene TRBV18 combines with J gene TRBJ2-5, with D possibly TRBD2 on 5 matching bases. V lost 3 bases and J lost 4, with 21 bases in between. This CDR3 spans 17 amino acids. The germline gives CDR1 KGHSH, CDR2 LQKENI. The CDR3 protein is CASSPTMISAAGETQYF. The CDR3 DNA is TGTGCCAGCTCACCCACGATGATTAGCGCGGCGGGAGAGACCCAGTACTTC.

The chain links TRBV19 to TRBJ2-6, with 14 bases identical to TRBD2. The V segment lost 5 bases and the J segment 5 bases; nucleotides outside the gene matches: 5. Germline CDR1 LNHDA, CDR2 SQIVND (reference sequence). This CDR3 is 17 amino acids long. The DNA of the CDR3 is TGTGCCAGTAGTCCGGGACTAGCGGGAGTTAGGGCCAACGTCCTGACTTTC. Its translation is CASSPGLAGVRANVLTF.

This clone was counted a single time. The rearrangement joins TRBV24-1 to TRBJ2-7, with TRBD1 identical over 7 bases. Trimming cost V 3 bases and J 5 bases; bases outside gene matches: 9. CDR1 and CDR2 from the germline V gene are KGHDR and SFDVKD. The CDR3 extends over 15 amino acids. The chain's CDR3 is CATSDSQTGFDEQYF. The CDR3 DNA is TGTGCCACCAGTGATAGTCAGACAGGGTTCGACGAGCAGTACTTC.

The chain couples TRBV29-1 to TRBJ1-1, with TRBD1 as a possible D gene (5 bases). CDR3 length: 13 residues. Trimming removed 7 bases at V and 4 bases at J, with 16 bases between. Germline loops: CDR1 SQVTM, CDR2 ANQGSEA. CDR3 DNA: TGCAGCGCACCGCGGGGGGGGAGCACTGAAGCTTTCTTT. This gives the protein CSAPRGGSTEAFF. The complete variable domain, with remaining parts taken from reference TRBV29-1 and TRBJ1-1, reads SAVISQKPSRDICQRGTSLTIQCQVDSQVTMMFWYRQQPGQSLTLIATANQGSEATYESGFVIDKFPISRPNLTFSTLTVSNMSPEDSSIYLCSAPRGGSTEAFFGQGTRLTVV.

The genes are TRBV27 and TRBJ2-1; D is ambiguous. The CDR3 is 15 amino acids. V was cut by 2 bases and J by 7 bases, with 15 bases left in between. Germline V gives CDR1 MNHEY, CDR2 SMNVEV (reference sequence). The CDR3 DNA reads TGTGCCAGCAGTTTAAATCTAAGATTGGTTAATGAGCAGTTCTTC. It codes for CASSLNLRLVNEQFF.

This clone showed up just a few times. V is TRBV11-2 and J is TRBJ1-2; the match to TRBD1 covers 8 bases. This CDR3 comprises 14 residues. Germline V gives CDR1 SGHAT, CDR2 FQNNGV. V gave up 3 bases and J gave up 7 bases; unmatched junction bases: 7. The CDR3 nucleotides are TGTGCCAGCAGCTTCAAGACAGGGGCGTTTGGCTACACCTTC. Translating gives CASSFKTGAFGYTF. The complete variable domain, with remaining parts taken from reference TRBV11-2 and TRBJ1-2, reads EAGVAQSPRYKIIEKRQSVAFWCNPISGHATLYWYQQILGQGPKLLIQFQNNGVVDDSQLPKDRFSAERLKGVDSTLKIQPAKLEDSAVYLCASSFKTGAFGYTFGSGTRLTVV.

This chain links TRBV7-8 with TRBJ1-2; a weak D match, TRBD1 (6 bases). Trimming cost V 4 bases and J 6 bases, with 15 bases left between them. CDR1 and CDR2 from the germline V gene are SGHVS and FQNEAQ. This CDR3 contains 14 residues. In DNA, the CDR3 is TGTGCCAGCAGCTCAAGGGTTCCAGGGGATGGCTACACCTTC. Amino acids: CASSSRVPGDGYTF.

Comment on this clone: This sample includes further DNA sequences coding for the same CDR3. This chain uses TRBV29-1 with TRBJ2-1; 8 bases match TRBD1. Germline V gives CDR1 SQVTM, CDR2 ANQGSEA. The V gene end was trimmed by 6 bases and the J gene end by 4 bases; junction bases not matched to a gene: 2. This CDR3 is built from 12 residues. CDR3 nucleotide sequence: TGCAGCGTGGGACAGGTATACAATGAGCAGTTCTTC. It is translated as CSVGQVYNEQFF.

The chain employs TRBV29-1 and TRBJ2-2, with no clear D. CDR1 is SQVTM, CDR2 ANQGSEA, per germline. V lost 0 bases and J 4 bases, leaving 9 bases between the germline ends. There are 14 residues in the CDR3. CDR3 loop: CSVEDLYRTGELFF. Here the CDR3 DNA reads TGCAGCGTTGAAGACCTTTATCGCACCGGGGAGCTGTTTTTT.

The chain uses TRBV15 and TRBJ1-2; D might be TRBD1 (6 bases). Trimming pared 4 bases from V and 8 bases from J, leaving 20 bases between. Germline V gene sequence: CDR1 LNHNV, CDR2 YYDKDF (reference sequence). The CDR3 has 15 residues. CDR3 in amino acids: CATSTRRQARNGYTF. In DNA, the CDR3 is TGTGCCACCAGCACCCGGAGACAGGCCCGGAACGGCTACACCTTC.

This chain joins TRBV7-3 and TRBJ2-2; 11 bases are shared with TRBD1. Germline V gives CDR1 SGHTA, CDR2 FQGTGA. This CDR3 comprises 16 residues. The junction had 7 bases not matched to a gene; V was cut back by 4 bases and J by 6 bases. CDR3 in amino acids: CASSSGTGQGAGELFF. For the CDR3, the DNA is TGTGCCAGCAGCTCCGGGACGGGACAGGGGGCCGGGGAGCTGTTTTTT.

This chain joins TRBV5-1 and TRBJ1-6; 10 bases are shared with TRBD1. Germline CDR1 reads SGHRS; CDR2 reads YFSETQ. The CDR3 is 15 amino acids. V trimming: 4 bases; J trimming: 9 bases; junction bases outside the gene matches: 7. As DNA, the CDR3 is TGCGCCAGCAGCCCGCAGGGACAGGGGATTTCACCCCTCCACTTT. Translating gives CASSPQGQGISPLHF.

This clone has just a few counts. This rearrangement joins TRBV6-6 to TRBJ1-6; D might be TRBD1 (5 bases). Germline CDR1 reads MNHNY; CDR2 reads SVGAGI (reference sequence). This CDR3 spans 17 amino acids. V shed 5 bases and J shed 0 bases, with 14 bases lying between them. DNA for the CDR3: TGTGCCAGCAGTCCCCCGCGGGGCGACTCCTATAATTCACCCCTCCACTTT. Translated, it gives CASSPPRGDSYNSPLHF.

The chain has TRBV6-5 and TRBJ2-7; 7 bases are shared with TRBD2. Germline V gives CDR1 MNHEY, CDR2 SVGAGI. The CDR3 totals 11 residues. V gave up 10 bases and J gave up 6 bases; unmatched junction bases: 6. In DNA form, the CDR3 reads TGTGCCACCGAGCGGGGTGTCGAGCAGTACTTC. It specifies CATERGVEQYF.

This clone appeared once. The CDR3 reads CASSGDSYGYTF. The CDR3 nucleotides are TGTGCCAGCAGTGGGGACAGTTATGGCTACACCTTC. The V and J genes are TRBV28 and TRBJ1-2, with 7 bases matching TRBD1. J gave up 5 bases and V 5 bases, and 2 bases lay outside the gene matches. The CDR3 is 12 residues long. CDR1 MDHEN and CDR2 SYDVKM come from the germline V gene.

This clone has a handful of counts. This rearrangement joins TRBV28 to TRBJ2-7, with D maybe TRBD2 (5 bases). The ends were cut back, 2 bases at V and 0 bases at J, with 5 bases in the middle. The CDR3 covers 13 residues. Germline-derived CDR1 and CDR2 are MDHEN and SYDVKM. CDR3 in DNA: TGTGCCAGCAGTTTAGGACTCTCCTACGAGCAGTACTTC. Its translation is CASSLGLSYEQYF.

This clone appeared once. The CDR3 nucleotides are TGTGCCACCTTGGCAGCGCTCAGGGAATCCTACGAGCAGTACTTC. This gives the protein CATLAALRESYEQYF. This chain joins TRBV24-1 and TRBJ2-7, with D perhaps TRBD1 (5 bases). CDR1 is KGHDR, CDR2 SFDVKD, per germline. The V end lost 9 bases, the J end lost 1 base, and 18 bases lay between the germline ends. The CDR3 is made up of 15 amino acids.

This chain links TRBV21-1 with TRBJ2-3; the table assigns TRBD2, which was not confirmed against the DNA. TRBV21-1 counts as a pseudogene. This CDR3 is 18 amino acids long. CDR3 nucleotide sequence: TGTGCCAGCAGCAAAGACACCGAGACTAGCGGCTGCACAGATACGCAGTATTTT. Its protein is CASSKDTETSGCTDTQYF.

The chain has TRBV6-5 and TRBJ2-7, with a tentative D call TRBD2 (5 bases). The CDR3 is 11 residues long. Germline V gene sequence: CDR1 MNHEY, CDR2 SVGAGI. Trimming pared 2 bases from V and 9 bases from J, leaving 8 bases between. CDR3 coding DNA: TGTGCCAGCAGTTACGGGGAGCGGCAGTACTTC. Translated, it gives CASSYGERQYF.

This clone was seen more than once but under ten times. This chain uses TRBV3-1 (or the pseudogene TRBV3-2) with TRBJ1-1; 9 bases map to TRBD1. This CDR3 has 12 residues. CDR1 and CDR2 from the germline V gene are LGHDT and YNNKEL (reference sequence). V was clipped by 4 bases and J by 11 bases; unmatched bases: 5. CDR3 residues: CASSPNRGQAFF. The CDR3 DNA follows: TGTGCCAGCAGCCCAAACAGGGGGCAGGCTTTCTTT.

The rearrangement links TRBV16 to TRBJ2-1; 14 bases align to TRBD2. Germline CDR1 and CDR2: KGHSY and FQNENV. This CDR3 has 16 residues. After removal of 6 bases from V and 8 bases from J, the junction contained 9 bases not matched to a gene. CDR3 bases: TGTGCCAGCAGTCAGACTAGCGGGAGGGCCTCCCATGAGCAGTTCTTC. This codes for CASSQTSGRASHEQFF.

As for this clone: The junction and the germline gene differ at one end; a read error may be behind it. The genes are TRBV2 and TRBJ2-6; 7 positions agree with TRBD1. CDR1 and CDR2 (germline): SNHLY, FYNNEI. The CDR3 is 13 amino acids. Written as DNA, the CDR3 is TGTGCCAGTAGTAATCAGGGGGACAACGTCCTGACTTTC. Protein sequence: CASSNQGDNVLTF.